This paragraph reports one TCR beta chain. Its antigen is unidentified. This CDR3 spans 13 amino acids. Trimming shortened V by 2 bases and J by 7 bases, and 11 bases separated the two germline ends. The germline gives CDR1 LGHNA, CDR2 YSLEER. Repertoires were generated with immunoSEQ multiplex PCR, while TCRdb's copy carries only in-frame clones and drops some. This table has about 26,000 clones, approximately 78% appearing once. This entry belongs to a study of vaccination effects on CD4 cells after COVID-19. Broader study findings: Relatively few convalescent patients took part in the study, which had no early post-infection timepoints.

Peptide-pool stimulation followed by sequencing identified expanded antigen-specific CD4+ clonotypes in the ViraFEST assay. A roughly 11-day culture period preceded the isolation of CD4+ T cells. SARS-CoV-2 infected the person between March and December 2020, as confirmed by PCR. The clonotype comes from a human donor who had a prior SARS-CoV-2 infection. The chain joins TRBV4-3 to TRBJ2-5; the D is unclear. Sequencing was performed on CD4+ T cells from PBMCs cultured with HCoV-NL63 spike peptides, taken before COVID-19 vaccination. The CDR3 nucleotides are TGCGCCAGCAGCCAAATCACGTTCGGGACCCAGTACTTC. It is translated as CASSQITFGTQYF.